This T cell receptor beta chain was captured by sequencing in a study of shared clonotypes between healthy human individuals. The protocol was immunoSEQ multiplex PCR, while the TCRdb copy is restricted to in-frame clones and leaves out a portion. The top ten hold roughly 0.36% of the sample, which has 2.3 million or so clones, approximately 95% seen once. Unmatched junction bases numbered 10, after V lost 0 bases and J lost 0 bases. CDR1 is SGHRS, CDR2 YFSETQ, per germline. The CDR3 loop spans 18 amino acids. The chain recombines TRBV5-1 with TRBJ2-3, with 7 bases aligning to TRBD1. The sequencing sample was made of naive CD4+ T cells from PBMCs. Subset of the sample: CD45RA+ positively selected. This clonotype was sampled from a man between 18 and 29 years old in good health. Some clones in this sample may be carry-over from other donors' samples. CDR3 in amino acids: CASSLEGQRHLSTDTQYF. The CDR3 nucleotides read TGCGCCAGCAGCTTGGAGGGACAGCGACATCTTAGCACAGATACGCAGTATTTT. Supplemented by reference TRBV5-1 and TRBJ2-3, the full variable domain reads KAGVTQTPRYLIKTRGQQVTLSCSPISGHRSVSWYQQTPGQGLQFLFEYFSETQRNKGNFPGRFSGRQFSNSRSEMNVSTLELGDSALYLCASSLEGQRHLSTDTQYFGPGTRLTVL.